This TCR beta chain derives from a study of identical twins. Points on this clonotype: The antigen is unknown.

This CDR3 has 16 amino acids. The germline V and J ends were trimmed by 3 bases and 1 base, with 17 bases remaining between them. Per germline, CDR1 SGHRS and CDR2 YFSETQ. In every case, the donor was a healthy Caucasian. Template switching added a universal primer site, and cDNA bore unique molecular identifiers. TCRdb re-analysed the 5' RACE reads in MiXCR, keeping a single row per CDR3 protein. This table holds approximately 260,000 distinct CDR3 sequences, about 8% found once. Study observations and caveats: There is a chance that invariant MAIT and iNKT cells partially muddied zero-insertion analyses. Twins' surplus sharing was weaker for beta out-of-frame sequences.

These data were also filed under a second study, of yellow fever vaccine responses in identical twins.

This TCR derives from a woman younger than 30 in good health. Specimen: CD8+ T cells sorted from blood. The chain employs TRBV5-1 and TRBJ2-7, with a possible D match to TRBD1 (5 bases). This CDR3 is CASSSLSDTGSYEQYF. The DNA for the CDR3 is TGCGCCAGCAGCTCCCTTTCGGACACCGGGTCCTACGAGCAGTACTTC.